This T cell receptor (beta chain) was identified in a study of cytomegalovirus exposure and HLA in healthy donors. Study context: Early released data comprised about 85 million unique TCRs from HLA-typed donors. Study results and limitations: Most TCR sequences proved rare, with some public TCRs found in many donors. Per published reports, the classifier diagnosed cytomegalovirus status with high specificity and sensitivity. The study listed 150 to 200 cytomegalovirus-associated TCR beta chains.

The primer mix had 60 Vbeta and 13 Jbeta primers. Using immunoSEQ multiplex PCR, the repertoire was profiled, and TCRdb retains in-frame clones only, with some absent. The sample records some 110,000 clones, roughly 77% being singletons. Note on this clone: Its antigen is still unknown.

The germline gives CDR1 SNHLY, CDR2 FYNNEI. This CDR3 comprises 13 residues. Trimming removed 5 bases from V and 6 bases from J; junction bases left unmatched: 4. This TCR was recovered from a man aged 45 to 65 in good health and CMV-seropositive. J is TRBJ1-2 and V is TRBV2; 9 bases match TRBD1. The sample consisted of PBMCs. CDR3 protein: CASSFGDRDGYTF. The CDR3 DNA is TGTGCCAGCAGTTTTGGGGACAGGGATGGCTACACCTTC.